In this sample, the clone carrying this TCR beta chain turned up a few times. Its antigen is unidentified. This sample was taken from a study of cytomegalovirus exposure and HLA in healthy donors. Study results and caveats: Only CMV serostatus was available as immune exposure information. Prior analysis indicated that the majority of TCR beta V segments exhibited productivity approximately 90% or approximately 30% of the time.

V was trimmed by 3 bases and J by 8 bases, leaving 14 bases between them. There are 14 residues in the CDR3. Per the germline V gene, CDR1 is LNHDA and CDR2 is SQIVND (reference sequence). The PCR contained 60 Vbeta and 13 Jbeta primers. Sequencing used immunoSEQ multiplex PCR; TCRdb keeps in-frame clones, though not all of them. The table lists 100,000 to 150,000 clones, about 10% of them singletons, with 6.5% to 8.5% in the top ten. The material sequenced was PBMCs. The genes are TRBV19 and TRBJ2-1; D is possibly TRBD2 (5 bases). The sequence was collected from a woman between 40 and 55 years old in good health and CMV-seropositive. The CDR3 loop reads CASSISTGWDEQFF. DNA of the CDR3: TGTGCCAGTAGTATCTCTACGGGGTGGGATGAGCAGTTCTTC.